The present TCR beta chain was sequenced within a study of T cell responses to AZD1222 COVID-19 vaccine. Study-wide points: It was only a handful of AZD1222 recipients who were seropositive at baseline. Two AZD1222 doses significantly raised spike-specific TCR breadth and depth over controls.

As for this clone: Antigen: not known.

Some clones are missing from TCRdb's copy, which holds only in-frame ones; the method was immunoSEQ multiplex PCR. The sample records 150,000 to 180,000 clones, more than 85% being singletons. Trimming stripped 2 bases from V and 7 bases from J, with 12 bases between. Looked up from germline, CDR1 is GTSNPN and CDR2 is SVGIG (reference sequence). The CDR3 sequence is 13 residues long. Pooled samples include second doses given at about 4 or 12 weeks. The gene calls are TRBV30 and TRBJ1-5, with D possibly TRBD1 on 6 matching bases. This clonotype originated in an adult who received the AZD1222 COVID-19 vaccine. The sample in question was peripheral blood, obtained 28 days after the second AZD1222 dose. CDR3 sequence: CAWSPGQYQPQHF. CDR3 DNA: TGTGCCTGGAGTCCCGGACAGTACCAGCCCCAGCATTTT.